The TCR beta chain under discussion was sequenced for a study of technical replicates of blood from a handful of donors. The CDR3 covers 14 residues. Germline loops: CDR1 MGHRA, CDR2 YSYEKL. After removal of 4 bases from V and 5 bases from J, the junction contained 2 bases not matched to a gene. Sequencing used immunoSEQ multiplex PCR; TCRdb keeps in-frame clones, though not all of them. The data hold 14,000 or so clones, with 85% observed a single time. This TCR derives from a human donor in good health. This chain uses TRBV4-1 with TRBJ2-2, with 9 bases that match TRBD1. What was sequenced was PBMCs. CDR3 amino acids: CASSLGQGTGELFF. The CDR3 DNA sequence: TGCGCCAGCAGCCTAGGACAGGGGACCGGGGAGCTGTTTTTT.